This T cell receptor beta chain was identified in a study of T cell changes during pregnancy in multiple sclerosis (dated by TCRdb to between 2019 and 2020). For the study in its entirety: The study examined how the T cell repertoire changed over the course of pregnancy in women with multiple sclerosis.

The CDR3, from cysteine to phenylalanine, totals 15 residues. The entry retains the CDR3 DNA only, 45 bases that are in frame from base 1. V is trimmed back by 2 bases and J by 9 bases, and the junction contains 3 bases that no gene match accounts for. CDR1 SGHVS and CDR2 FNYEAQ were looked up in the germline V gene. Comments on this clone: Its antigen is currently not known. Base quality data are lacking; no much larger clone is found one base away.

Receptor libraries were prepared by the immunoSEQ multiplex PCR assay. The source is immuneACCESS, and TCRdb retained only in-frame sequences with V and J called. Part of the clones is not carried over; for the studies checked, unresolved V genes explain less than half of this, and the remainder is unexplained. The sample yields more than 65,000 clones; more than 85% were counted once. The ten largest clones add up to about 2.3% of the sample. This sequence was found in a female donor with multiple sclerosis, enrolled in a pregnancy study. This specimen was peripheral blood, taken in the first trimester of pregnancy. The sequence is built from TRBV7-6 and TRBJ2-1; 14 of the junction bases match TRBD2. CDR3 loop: CASSLRLAGGGEQFF. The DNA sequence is TGTGCCAGCAGCTTAAGACTAGCGGGAGGGGGTGAGCAGTTCTTC.